The clone carrying this T cell receptor (beta chain) was counted ten times or more. This entry belongs to a study of T cells in Graves' hyperthyroidism and ophthalmopathy. The V and J ends lost 0 bases and 10 bases respectively, with 16 bases between them. CDR3 length: 15 residues. CDR1 and CDR2 from the germline V gene are DFQATT and SNEGSKA (reference sequence). Amplification targeted TCR beta CDR3 regions from RNA transcripts. Using the HTBI primer set, a first-round RT-PCR was run on the TCR CDR3. TCRdb passed the multiplex PCR reads through MiXCR, listing each CDR3 protein once. The repertoire holds 700,000 to 950,000 distinct CDR3 sequences, with about a third as singletons.

The sequence came from a woman in her thirties or forties with Graves' hyperthyroidism. Material for sequencing was blood. The V and J genes are TRBV20-1 and TRBJ1-6; TRBD1 might be the D (6 bases). The DNA of the CDR3 is TGCAGTGCTAGAGACAGGACAGACACGGGATCACCCCTCCACTTT. Translation gives CSARDRTDTGSPLHF.